This record concerns one TCR beta chain sequence. Its antigen remains unknown. The source of the sample is a study of cytotoxic CD8 clonotypes in ibrutinib-treated CLL. As for the study in general: Overall, roughly 25 responses were partial and 2 complete; following median about 68 months, roughly 15 patients stayed remitted and about twelve progressed. The study recorded mean values of approximately 260,000 productive templates and under 100,000 productive rearrangements per sample.

The CDR3 contains 17 residues. Germline V gives CDR1 SEHNR, CDR2 FQNEAQ (reference sequence). The V end was cut by 1 base, the J end by 4 bases, with 19 bases between. Generated by immunoSEQ multiplex PCR, the TCRdb table keeps only in-frame clones and is missing some. The data contain almost 250,000 clones, 70% of them singletons. Study-wide findings and caveats: Rare overall, public clonotypes shrank or held steady under therapy. Clonality, elevated at ibrutinib response, dropped back toward baseline at progression.

The receptor's source is a human donor with chronic lymphocytic leukemia. Sample: PBMCs, taken after 24 months of ibrutinib treatment. The chain uses TRBV7-9 and TRBJ2-5; D is unresolved. CDR3 region: CASSLEVRQPARETQYF. The CDR3 bases are TGTGCCAGCAGCTTAGAAGTCCGCCAGCCGGCCCGAGAGACCCAGTACTTC.